This TCR beta chain comes out of a study of blood T cell repertoires in COVID-19. At the level of the study: COVID-19 samples, acute and convalescent, were from the United States, Italy and Spain.

Libraries were prepared by immunoSEQ multiplex PCR; TCRdb keeps only in-frame clonotypes and omits some of them. The data show approximately 75,000 clones, 75% to 90% seen once. This CDR3 comprises 15 residues. The germline gives CDR1 LGHNA, CDR2 YSLEER. The V gene lost 1 base and the J gene lost 6 bases, with 13 bases spanning the gap. Sequencing input: peripheral blood. The chain is built from TRBV4-3 and TRBJ1-5, with D possibly TRBD1 on 5 matching bases. The TCR comes from an elderly man with acute or convalescent COVID-19. The CDR3: CASSQGQGLSQPQHF. DNA for the CDR3: TGCGCCAGCAGCCAAGGGCAGGGTCTATCTCAGCCCCAGCATTTT.